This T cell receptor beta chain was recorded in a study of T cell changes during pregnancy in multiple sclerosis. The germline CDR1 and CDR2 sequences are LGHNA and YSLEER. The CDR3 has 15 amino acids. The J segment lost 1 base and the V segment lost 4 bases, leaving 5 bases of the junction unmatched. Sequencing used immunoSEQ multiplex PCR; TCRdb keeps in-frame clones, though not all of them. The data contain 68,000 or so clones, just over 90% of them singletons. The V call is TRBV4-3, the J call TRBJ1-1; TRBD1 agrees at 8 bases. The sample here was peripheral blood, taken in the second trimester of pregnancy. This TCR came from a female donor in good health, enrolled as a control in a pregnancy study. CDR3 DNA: TGCGCCAGCAGCCTGGACGGGACAGGGAACACTGAAGCTTTCTTT. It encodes CASSLDGTGNTEAFF.